This TCR beta chain emerged from a study of Graves' ophthalmopathy and Graves' hyperthyroidism. Findings and limits, study-wide: Most expanded clonotypes in thyroid above 0.001 frequency also showed up in blood.

With respect to this clonotype: The antigen remains undetermined.

Other autoimmune diseases, uncontrolled infections, pregnancy and lactation each led to patient exclusion. Beta-chain TCR CDR3 regions were amplified from RNA transcripts. HTBI-primed first-round RT-PCR preceded second-round multiplex PCR. MiXCR, run by TCRdb on the multiplex PCR reads, gives a single entry per CDR3 protein. Altogether 200,000 to 250,000 distinct CDR3 sequences are present, under 25% being singletons, with the ten largest covering 35% to 55%. Germline CDR1 is SNHLY and CDR2 is FYNNEI. The J segment lost 4 bases and the V segment lost 10 bases, leaving 15 bases of the junction unmatched. The CDR3 runs 16 residues.

The chain has TRBV2 and TRBJ2-7, with 11 bases that match TRBD2. The source of this sequence is a woman in her forties or fifties with Graves' ophthalmopathy. The sample consisted of peripheral blood. CDR3: CANSLGASGRSYEQYF. CDR3 nucleotide sequence: TGTGCCAACTCACTAGGGGCTAGCGGGAGGTCGTACGAGCAGTACTTC.